This T cell receptor beta chain is from a study of blood T cell repertoires in COVID-19. Study-wide context: The cDNA or gDNA used as material had been derived from T cells, B-cell-depleted T cells, or PBMCs.

Original processing methods: Amplification of reference gene primers provided the estimated nucleated cell counts. Using immunoSEQ multiplex PCR, the repertoire was profiled, and TCRdb retains in-frame clones only, with some absent. V, J and clone size were drawn from that table, and D and trimming were deduced from the DNA. The sample contains under 250,000 clones, around 85% of which appear only once. CDR1 and CDR2 (germline): SGHDT, YYEEEE. The CDR3 length is 15 residues. V trimming: 5 bases; J trimming: 5 bases; junction bases outside the gene matches: 7. The genes are TRBV5-6 and TRBJ1-5, with TRBD1 matching 10 bases. This TCR was sampled from a woman aged 70 to 79 with COVID-19, enrolled during active disease. Sequenced material: peripheral blood. CDR3 DNA sequence: TGTGCCAGCAGTAACGACAGGGGGCAAGATCAGCCCCAGCATTTT. This encodes CASSNDRGQDQPQHF.